The T cell receptor (beta chain) under discussion was sequenced for a study of memory CD4+ T cells and cytomegalovirus serostatus. Study-level background: Healthy Belgian adult donors included about nine CMV-positive and some 25 CMV-negative people. Study-wide results and caveats: About 40% of the roughly 160 known CMV-associated TCRbeta sequences appeared in CD4+ memory.

Single viable CD3+CD4+CD8-CD45RO+ cells were sorted as the memory CD4+ T cells. Serostatus was set by detecting CMV pp150, pp28, p38, p52 IgG. This clone was picked up a small number of times. Its specificity is not known. Sequenced by immunoSEQ multiplex PCR; TCRdb stores in-frame clones only, minus some. Seen here are tens of thousands of clones, about three quarters observed once, and the top ten hold less than 0.8%. V was clipped by 8 bases and J by 2 bases, with 10 bases between them. Germline V gene data show CDR1 as MNHNS and CDR2 as SASEGT. CDR3 length: 12 residues. The material sequenced was memory CD4+ T cells from blood. This receptor was taken from an adult in good health and CMV-seronegative. Some clones in this sample may be carry-over from other donors' samples. The chain is built from TRBV6-1 and TRBJ2-7; no definite D call. CDR3 amino acids: CASCGYTYEQYF. As DNA, the CDR3 is TGTGCCAGCTGCGGCTATACCTACGAGCAGTACTTC.